The 21 T cell receptor beta chains below were found in one sample sequenced in a study of T cell changes during pregnancy in multiple sclerosis. The table came from immunoSEQ multiplex PCR; TCRdb's copy has only in-frame clones and leaves some out. The data contain more than 35,000 clones, roughly 92% of them singletons. The sequencing used CD4+ T cells from peripheral blood mononuclear cells, collected in the third trimester of pregnancy. These receptors originate from a female donor in good health, enrolled as a control in a pregnancy study.

The chain has TRBV15 and TRBJ1-1, with 8 bases identical to TRBD1. Germline V gene lookup returns CDR1 LNHNV and CDR2 YYDKDF (reference sequence). The CDR3 has 14 amino acids. The trim removed 6 bases at V and 4 bases at J, leaving 7 bases unmatched. CDR3 sequence reads: CATRPGGKGTEAFF. The CDR3, as DNA: TGTGCCACCAGACCAGGGGGCAAGGGCACTGAAGCTTTCTTT.

The genes are TRBV7-2 and TRBJ1-4; 7 bases map to TRBD1. CDR3 length: 12 residues. Germline CDR1 reads SGHTA; CDR2 reads FQGNSA. Trimming removed 5 bases from V and 11 bases from J; junction bases left unmatched: 5. DNA for the CDR3: TGTGCCAGCAGCCGGGACAGAAGGAAACTGTTTTTT. It yields the protein CASSRDRRKLFF. Combining the CDR3 with reference TRBV7-2 and TRBJ1-4 gives the whole variable domain GAGVSQSPSNKVTEKGKDVELRCDPISGHTALYWYRQSLGQGLEFLIYFQGNSAPDKSGLPSDRFSAERTGGSVSTLTIQRTQQEDSAVYLCASSRDRRKLFFGSGTQLSVL.

The gene calls are TRBV9 and TRBJ2-5, with TRBD2 identical over 8 bases. CDR1 is SGDLS, CDR2 YYNGEE, per germline. J lost 5 bases, V lost 2 bases, and 8 bases had no gene match. The CDR3 runs to 15 residues. CDR3 sequence reads: CASSVARGVGETQYF. CDR3 coding DNA: TGTGCCAGCAGCGTCGCGCGGGGGGTGGGGGAGACCCAGTACTTC.

The chain has TRBV27 and TRBJ2-1; 7 bases match TRBD2. The junction had 5 bases not matched to a gene; V was cut back by 6 bases and J by 9 bases. The CDR3 extends over 12 amino acids. Germline CDR1 reads MNHEY; CDR2 reads SMNVEV (reference sequence). CDR3 nucleotides: TGTGCCAGCAGACGATCGGGGGGTGAGCAGTTCTTC. Its protein is CASRRSGGEQFF.

The chain has TRBV7-2 and TRBJ1-1, with D unclear. Germline loops: CDR1 SGHTA, CDR2 FQGNSA. V lost 1 base and J 4 bases, leaving 10 bases between the germline ends. This CDR3 region has 14 residues. For the CDR3, the DNA is TGTGCCAGCAGCTTAGTAGAACGTGGCACTGAAGCTTTCTTT. Its translation is CASSLVERGTEAFF.

V gene TRBV10-3 combines with J gene TRBJ1-5, with 8 bases fitting TRBD1. Trimming at V came to 6 bases and at J to 0 bases, leaving 4 bases not matched to a gene. From germline, CDR1 is ENHRY and CDR2 SYGVKD. The CDR3 consists of 15 residues. The CDR3 loop reads CAISQTGDSNQPQHF. The CDR3 DNA sequence: TGTGCCATCAGCCAGACAGGGGATAGCAATCAGCCCCAGCATTTT.

The gene calls are TRBV28 and TRBJ1-6; 10 nucleotides agree with TRBD1. The germline gives CDR1 MDHEN, CDR2 SYDVKM. V was pared by 4 bases and J by 2 bases, with 5 bases of the junction left unmatched. This CDR3 is 17 amino acids long. The CDR3 loop is CASSSPGQGPYNSPLHF. The CDR3 coding sequence is TGTGCCAGCAGTTCACCGGGACAGGGGCCCTATAATTCACCCCTCCACTTT.

V gene TRBV6-4 combines with J gene TRBJ1-4; TRBD1 is a possible D gene (6 bases). This CDR3 is built from 14 residues. Trimming took off 2 bases at V and 8 bases at J, with 12 bases between the two ends. Germline V gene sequence: CDR1 MRHNA, CDR2 SNTAGT. CDR3 DNA sequence: TGTGCCAGCAGTGACAAGGGGGTTTGGGAAAAACTGTTTTTT. The encoded protein is CASSDKGVWEKLFF.

The genes are TRBV29-1 and TRBJ2-3, with D tentatively TRBD2 (6 bases). Trimming took off 4 bases at V and 2 bases at J, with 13 bases between the two ends. The CDR3 sequence is 14 residues long. CDR1 and CDR2 from the germline V gene are SQVTM and ANQGSEA. The CDR3 is CSVGGRTYTDTQYF. CDR3 in DNA: TGCAGCGTTGGGGGGAGGACCTACACAGATACGCAGTATTTT.

V is TRBV5-6 and J is TRBJ2-3; 13 nucleotides align to TRBD2. CDR1 and CDR2 (germline): SGHDT, YYEEEE. The CDR3 is made up of 16 amino acids. Trimming at V came to 3 bases and at J to 6 bases, leaving 7 bases not matched to a gene. The CDR3 nucleotides read TGTGCCAGCAGCTACCCGGGACTAGCGGGGACCGATACGCAGTATTTT. It yields the protein CASSYPGLAGTDTQYF.

In this sample, this clone turned up once. The rearrangement uses TRBV5-6 and TRBJ1-5, with D possibly matching TRBD1 (6 bases). Germline values: CDR1 SGHDT, CDR2 YYEEEE. V lost 0 bases and J lost 3, with 16 bases in between. This CDR3 is 17 amino acids long. The CDR3 region is CASSLGFRGAPNQPQHF. The CDR3 nucleotides are TGTGCCAGCAGCTTGGGGTTCCGGGGGGCGCCCAATCAGCCCCAGCATTTT.

V usage is TRBV28 and J usage is TRBJ2-1, with TRBD2 matching over 7 bases. Germline loops: CDR1 MDHEN, CDR2 SYDVKM. The V gene end was trimmed by 5 bases and the J gene end by 0 bases; junction bases not matched to a gene: 7. The length of the CDR3 is 16 residues. The DNA of the CDR3 is TGTGCCAGCAGTCTACGGGGAGGGAGCTCCTACAATGAGCAGTTCTTC. Its translation: CASSLRGGSSYNEQFF. The full variable domain, in which reference TRBV28 and TRBJ2-1 provide the parts outside the CDR3, is DVKVTQSSRYLVKRTGEKVFLECVQDMDHENMFWYRQDPGLGLRLIYFSYDVKMKEKGDIPEGYSVSREKKERFSLILESASTNQTSMYLCASSLRGGSSYNEQFFGPGTRLTVL.

This chain uses TRBV7-3 with TRBJ2-3; 7 nucleotides line up with TRBD2. Germline lookup yields CDR1 SGHTA and CDR2 FQGTGA. The CDR3 covers 16 residues. Trimming took 2 bases from V and 0 from J; bases not matched to a gene: 5. CDR3 DNA sequence: TGTGCCAGCAGCTTACGAGGGACTACTAGCACAGATACGCAGTATTTT. It yields the protein CASSLRGTTSTDTQYF.

V gene TRBV7-9 combines with J gene TRBJ1-5; unclear D gene. CDR3 size: 13 residues. CDR1 is SEHNR, CDR2 FQNEAQ, per germline (reference sequence). V was pared by 2 bases and J by 5 bases, with 7 bases between. Here the CDR3 reads CASSLLSDQPQHF. As DNA, the CDR3 is TGTGCCAGCAGCTTACTCTCGGATCAGCCCCAGCATTTT.

The chain joins TRBV27 to TRBJ1-3; 7 nucleotides line up with TRBD1. CDR3 length equals 15 residues. V gave up 4 bases and J gave up 3 bases; unmatched junction bases: 6. Germline values: CDR1 MNHEY, CDR2 SMNVEV (reference sequence). Here the CDR3 DNA reads TGTGCCAGCAGTTCCCTCAGGGGGGTTGGAAACACCATATATTTT. Translated, it gives CASSSLRGVGNTIYF.

The chain links TRBV4-2 to TRBJ1-5, with a weak D call TRBD1 (5 bases). This CDR3 has 16 amino acids. Germline lookup yields CDR1 LGHNA and CDR2 YNFKEQ. V was cut by 0 bases and J by 7 bases, with 16 bases left in between. CDR3 region: CASSQESGQGGQPQHF. CDR3 sequence (DNA): TGTGCCAGCAGCCAAGAAAGTGGGCAGGGAGGACAGCCCCAGCATTTT.

DNA of the CDR3: TGTGCCACCATTAGGGGGGGCGCAGGGACTAATGAAAAACTGTTTTTT. It specifies CATIRGGAGTNEKLFF. The chain has TRBV28 and TRBJ1-4; the D gene is possibly TRBD1 (6 bases). The CDR3 covers 16 residues. Trimming cost V 10 bases and J 2 bases, with 20 bases left between them. Germline CDR1 is MDHEN and CDR2 is SYDVKM.

CDR3 DNA: TGTGCCAGCAGCCGGGGTCGGGCCGTCTCCTATAATTCACCCCTCCACTTT. Translated, it gives CASSRGRAVSYNSPLHF. The chain couples TRBV21-1 to TRBJ1-6. TRBV21-1 is flagged as a pseudogene. The CDR3 length is 17 residues.

About this clone itself: A read error may account for a junction end that differs from germline. This chain joins TRBV2 and TRBJ1-2; D unresolved. CDR3 length: 15 residues. CDR1 is SNHLY and CDR2 is FYNNEI in the germline V gene. The CDR3 protein is CASREEFTAAGGYTF. The CDR3 DNA reads TGTGCCAGCAGAGAAGAGTTTACAGCGGCAGGTGGCTACACCTTC.

The genes are TRBV27 and TRBJ2-7; 8 bases align to TRBD1. CDR3 size: 16 residues. Germline lookup yields CDR1 MNHEY and CDR2 SMNVEV (reference sequence). V shed 4 bases, J shed 5 bases, and the junction held 13 bases outside the gene matches. CDR3 sequence: CASSSSRDRFFHEQYF. The CDR3 DNA sequence: TGTGCCAGCAGTTCCTCCCGGGACAGGTTCTTCCACGAGCAGTACTTC.

The rearrangement links TRBV6-6 to TRBJ2-3, with 10 bases fitting TRBD1. The CDR3 covers 16 residues. The germline CDR1 and CDR2 sequences are MNHNY and SVGAGI (reference sequence). With V trimmed by 2 bases and J by 6 bases, 8 bases remained unmatched. For the CDR3, the DNA is TGTGCCAGCAGTTACAGGACAGGGGGGAAGGTGGATACGCAGTATTTT. The encoded protein is CASSYRTGGKVDTQYF.